This T cell receptor (beta chain) comes out of a study of blood T cell repertoires in COVID-19. As for the study in general: There were acute and convalescent COVID-19 samples, and they came from the United States, Italy and Spain. Nucleic acid was either cDNA or gDNA, and it came from T cells, B-cell-depleted T cells, or PBMCs.

Per the original data handling: Amplification with reference gene primers provided the estimates of nucleated cell counts. Data came from immunoSEQ multiplex PCR; TCRdb stores just in-frame clones and leaves some out. That table supplies the V and J calls and clone size; D and trimming were determined from the DNA. Of roughly 100,000 clones listed, around nine tenths were seen once; the top ten hold roughly 8.1%. The CDR3 has 16 amino acids. V was clipped by 2 bases and J by 4 bases; unmatched bases: 6. In germline, CDR1 is KGHDR, CDR2 SFDVKD. The rearrangement joins TRBV24-1 to TRBJ1-1; 10 bases line up with TRBD1. The origin of this receptor is an older woman with acute or convalescent COVID-19. Sequenced input: peripheral blood. CDR3 sequence (DNA): TGTGCCACCAGTGATTCCCGGACAGGGGGGGTCACTGAAGCTTTCTTT. Its protein is CATSDSRTGGVTEAFF.